One and the same sample provided the 18 T cell receptor beta chains below, sequenced in a study of identical twins. TCRdb re-called the 5' RACE reads with MiXCR, one entry per CDR3 protein. The sample records approximately 260,000 distinct CDR3 sequences, roughly 8.7% being singletons. The sample was also reused in another study, on yellow fever vaccine responses in identical twins.

The sequencing input was CD8+ T cells sorted from blood. These receptor sequences come from a woman younger than 30 in good health.

The chain combines TRBV5-1 with TRBJ2-5, with 7 bases lining up with TRBD2. V shed 0 bases, J shed 7 bases, and the junction held 3 bases outside the gene matches. Germline-derived CDR1 and CDR2 are SGHRS and YFSETQ. The CDR3 contains 13 residues. CDR3 loop: CASSLDSGGTQYF. The DNA of the CDR3 is TGCGCCAGCAGCTTGGACTCGGGGGGGACCCAGTACTTC.

The gene calls are TRBV6-2 or TRBV6-3 and TRBJ1-2, with 8 bases matching TRBD1. Germline-derived CDR1 and CDR2 are MNHEY and SVGEGT. V lost 0 bases and J lost 8; bases outside the gene matches: 2. The CDR3 is 13 amino acids. The DNA for the CDR3 is TGTGCCAGCAGTTACTCCTGGGACAGGGGCTACACCTTC. It encodes CASSYSWDRGYTF.

This clonotype has at least ten counts. The V gene is TRBV7-2, the J gene TRBJ1-2, with 8 bases matching TRBD1. There are 15 residues in the CDR3. The trim removed 5 bases at V and 4 bases at J, leaving 9 bases unmatched. The germline CDR1 and CDR2 sequences are SGHTA and FQGNSA. Here the CDR3 DNA reads TGTGCCAGCAGCCGGACAGGGTTGTTACTCTATGGCTACACCTTC. Residues: CASSRTGLLLYGYTF.

This clonotype occurred many times. The chain recombines TRBV6-5 with TRBJ2-1; D is possibly TRBD2 (5 bases). Germline lookup yields CDR1 MNHEY and CDR2 SVGAGI. Trimming left V 2 bases short and J 5 bases short, with 10 bases between. The CDR3 length is 14 residues. The CDR3 DNA follows: TGTGCCAGCAGTTACCTCGCTAGCCACAATGAGCAGTTCTTC. It specifies CASSYLASHNEQFF.

In nucleotides, the CDR3 is TGCGCCAGCAGCCAAGACTATATAGCGGGAGGACAAAACACCGGGGAGCTGTTTTTT. Encoded protein: CASSQDYIAGGQNTGELFF. The J gene is TRBJ2-2, the V gene TRBV4-3; 10 bases are shared with TRBD2. From germline, CDR1 is LGHNA and CDR2 YSLEER. V was pared by 0 bases and J by 2 bases, with 9 bases of the junction left unmatched. CDR3 length: 19 residues.

Only a few counts were recorded for this clonotype. The V call is TRBV29-1, the J call TRBJ2-2; TRBD1 aligns across 8 bases. CDR3 size: 18 residues. CDR1 is SQVTM, CDR2 ANQGSEA, per germline. Trimming removed 2 bases from V and 1 base from J; junction bases left unmatched: 12. CDR3 residues: CSVELKDREERNTGELFF. The CDR3 nucleotides read TGCAGCGTTGAATTAAAGGACAGGGAGGAGCGGAACACCGGGGAGCTGTTTTTT.

This clonotype has at least ten counts. The chain couples TRBV10-3 to TRBJ2-3; the D gene is possibly TRBD2 (5 bases). This CDR3 has 15 amino acids. Trimming shortened V by 8 bases and J by 0 bases, and 15 bases separated the two germline ends. In germline, CDR1 is ENHRY, CDR2 SYGVKD. The CDR3 protein is CAIGEGESSTDTQYF. The DNA of the CDR3 is TGTGCCATCGGAGAGGGAGAGTCTAGCACAGATACGCAGTATTTT.

Only a few counts were recorded for this clonotype. This sequence joins TRBV11-2 and TRBJ2-1; TRBD2 agrees at 7 bases. The trim removed 0 bases at V and 2 bases at J, leaving 13 bases unmatched. Germline assignment: CDR1 SGHAT and CDR2 FQNNGV. CDR3 length: 19 residues. This CDR3 is CASSLDRDLIGGAYNEQFF. The CDR3, as DNA: TGTGCCAGCAGCTTAGACAGGGATCTAATTGGGGGGGCCTACAATGAGCAGTTCTTC. Complete variable domain (other parts from reference TRBV11-2 and TRBJ2-1): EAGVAQSPRYKIIEKRQSVAFWCNPISGHATLYWYQQILGQGPKLLIQFQNNGVVDDSQLPKDRFSAERLKGVDSTLKIQPAKLEDSAVYLCASSLDRDLIGGAYNEQFFGPGTRLTVL.

This clonotype was detected ten times or more. V is TRBV4-2 and J is TRBJ2-1; D remains ambiguous. V lost 1 base and J 0 bases, leaving 7 bases between the germline ends. The CDR3 extends over 15 amino acids. CDR1 is LGHNA and CDR2 is YNFKEQ in the germline V gene. CDR3 in DNA: TGTGCCAGCAGCCAAGGGGCCCTCTCCTACAATGAGCAGTTCTTC. Its protein is CASSQGALSYNEQFF.

This clonotype was seen repeatedly, ten times or more. This chain uses TRBV6-4 with TRBJ2-7; the D call may be TRBD1 or TRBD2 (6 bases each). V shed 7 bases and J shed 3 bases, with 10 bases lying between them. This CDR3 has 12 residues. CDR1 is MRHNA and CDR2 is SNTAGT in the germline V gene. The CDR3 spells CASKRGDYEQYF. In DNA, the CDR3 is TGTGCCAGCAAGAGGGGGGACTACGAGCAGTACTTC.

There are a few counts of this clonotype. The chain links TRBV4-3 to TRBJ2-2, with D unclear. Germline V CDR1 and CDR2: LGHNA, YSLEER. V was shortened by 3 bases and J by 5 bases, with 19 bases between the two germline ends. This CDR3 has 17 residues. The CDR3 bases are TGCGCCAGCAGCCAGACCTCTCGCGGAGACGGGACCGGGGAGCTGTTTTTT. It is translated as CASSQTSRGDGTGELFF.

The CDR3 DNA sequence: TGTGCCATCCCCCGACAGGGGAGCACAGATACGCAGTATTTT. Protein sequence: CAIPRQGSTDTQYF. The V gene is TRBV5-4, the J gene TRBJ2-3, with TRBD1 matching over 8 bases. Germline CDR1 SGHNT, CDR2 YYREEE (reference sequence). The CDR3 runs 14 residues. Losses at the gene ends were 9 bases for V and 0 bases for J; bases not matched to a gene: 6.

This clonotype was counted many times. The genes are TRBV7-8 and TRBJ2-1, with 7 bases that match TRBD2. CDR3 size: 16 residues. With 5 bases clipped from V and 0 bases from J, the junction kept 7 bases outside the gene matches. Per germline, CDR1 SGHVS and CDR2 FQNEAQ. CDR3 in amino acids: CASSPATSISYNEQFF. The CDR3 coding sequence is TGTGCCAGCAGCCCCGCGACTAGCATCTCCTACAATGAGCAGTTCTTC.

V and J are TRBV6-1 and TRBJ2-1; TRBD2 matches at 7 bases. CDR1 and CDR2 from the germline V gene are MNHNS and SASEGT. The CDR3 is 15 residues long. The V segment lost 6 bases and the J segment 4 bases; nucleotides outside the gene matches: 9. This CDR3 reads CASRLMGEGYNEQFF. The CDR3 DNA sequence: TGTGCCAGCAGACTAATGGGGGAGGGTTACAATGAGCAGTTCTTC.

This clonotype was observed at least ten times. The V call is TRBV4-2, the J call TRBJ2-7, with 7 bases identical to TRBD2. V dropped 1 base and J dropped 2; count of bases not matched to a gene: 8. Germline loops: CDR1 LGHNA, CDR2 YNFKEQ. The CDR3 length is 16 residues. CDR3 sequence: CASSQVPAGLTYEQYF. As DNA, the CDR3 is TGTGCCAGCAGCCAAGTTCCAGCGGGGCTTACCTACGAGCAGTACTTC.

This clonotype was counted at least ten times. The V gene is TRBV11-1, the J gene TRBJ2-1; 10 nucleotides align to TRBD2. With V trimmed by 1 base and J by 6 bases, 3 bases remained unmatched. CDR3 length equals 15 residues. Germline CDR1 and CDR2: SGHAT and FQDESV (reference sequence). The CDR3 loop reads CASSLGLAGVNEQFF. The CDR3 DNA reads TGTGCCAGCAGCTTAGGTCTAGCGGGAGTCAATGAGCAGTTCTTC. The whole variable domain, filled in from reference TRBV11-1 and TRBJ2-1, reads EAEVAQSPRYKITEKSQAVAFWCDPISGHATLYWYRQILGQGPELLVQFQDESVVDDSQLPKDRFSAERLKGVDSTLKIQPAELGDSAMYLCASSLGLAGVNEQFFGPGTRLTVL.

The chain uses TRBV12-3 or TRBV12-4 and TRBJ2-5; perhaps TRBD1 as D (6 bases). Trimming took off 4 bases at V and 3 bases at J, with 15 bases between the two ends. The CDR3 runs to 15 residues. CDR3 DNA sequence: TGTGCCAGCAGTTCGGCTGGGGCAGGGGAAGAGACCCAGTACTTC. This encodes CASSSAGAGEETQYF.

This clonotype was counted at least ten times. The V and J genes are TRBV27 and TRBJ2-1; possible D gene TRBD2, 5 bases. Trimming took off 7 bases at V and 4 bases at J, with 14 bases between the two ends. The CDR3 extends over 14 amino acids. The germline V gene encodes CDR1 MNHEY and CDR2 SMNVEV (reference sequence). CDR3: CASIPSTGYNEQFF. For the CDR3, the DNA is TGTGCCAGCATTCCCAGCACGGGATACAATGAGCAGTTCTTC.